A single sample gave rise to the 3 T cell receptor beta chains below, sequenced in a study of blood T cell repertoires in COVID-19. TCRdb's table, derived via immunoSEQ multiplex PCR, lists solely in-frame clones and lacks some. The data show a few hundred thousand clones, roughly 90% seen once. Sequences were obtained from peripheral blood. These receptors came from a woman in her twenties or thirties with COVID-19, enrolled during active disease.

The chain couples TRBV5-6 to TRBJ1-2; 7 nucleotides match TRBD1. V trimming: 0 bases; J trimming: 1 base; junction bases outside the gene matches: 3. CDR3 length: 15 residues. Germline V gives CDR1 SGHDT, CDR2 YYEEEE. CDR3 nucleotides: TGTGCCAGCAGCTTGGTAGGGGGCTTTAACTATGGCTACACCTTC. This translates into CASSLVGGFNYGYTF.

Here the CDR3 DNA reads TGTGCCAGTGCCCAACTAGCGGGAGGGTACAATGAGCAGTTCTTC. Its protein product is CASAQLAGGYNEQFF. This rearrangement joins TRBV9 to TRBJ2-1; 13 bases are a match to TRBD2. The CDR3 is 15 residues long. Unmatched junction bases numbered 6, after V lost 8 bases and J lost 4 bases. Germline V CDR1 and CDR2: SGDLS, YYNGEE.

For the CDR3, the DNA is TGTGCCAGCAGTTGGGGACACGAGGCCGAGCAGTACTTC. This encodes CASSWGHEAEQYF. The J gene is TRBJ2-7, the V gene TRBV27; possible D gene TRBD1, 6 bases. Trimming pared 4 bases from V and 6 bases from J, leaving 13 bases between. The germline V gene encodes CDR1 MNHEY and CDR2 SMNVEV (reference sequence). This CDR3 region has 13 residues.